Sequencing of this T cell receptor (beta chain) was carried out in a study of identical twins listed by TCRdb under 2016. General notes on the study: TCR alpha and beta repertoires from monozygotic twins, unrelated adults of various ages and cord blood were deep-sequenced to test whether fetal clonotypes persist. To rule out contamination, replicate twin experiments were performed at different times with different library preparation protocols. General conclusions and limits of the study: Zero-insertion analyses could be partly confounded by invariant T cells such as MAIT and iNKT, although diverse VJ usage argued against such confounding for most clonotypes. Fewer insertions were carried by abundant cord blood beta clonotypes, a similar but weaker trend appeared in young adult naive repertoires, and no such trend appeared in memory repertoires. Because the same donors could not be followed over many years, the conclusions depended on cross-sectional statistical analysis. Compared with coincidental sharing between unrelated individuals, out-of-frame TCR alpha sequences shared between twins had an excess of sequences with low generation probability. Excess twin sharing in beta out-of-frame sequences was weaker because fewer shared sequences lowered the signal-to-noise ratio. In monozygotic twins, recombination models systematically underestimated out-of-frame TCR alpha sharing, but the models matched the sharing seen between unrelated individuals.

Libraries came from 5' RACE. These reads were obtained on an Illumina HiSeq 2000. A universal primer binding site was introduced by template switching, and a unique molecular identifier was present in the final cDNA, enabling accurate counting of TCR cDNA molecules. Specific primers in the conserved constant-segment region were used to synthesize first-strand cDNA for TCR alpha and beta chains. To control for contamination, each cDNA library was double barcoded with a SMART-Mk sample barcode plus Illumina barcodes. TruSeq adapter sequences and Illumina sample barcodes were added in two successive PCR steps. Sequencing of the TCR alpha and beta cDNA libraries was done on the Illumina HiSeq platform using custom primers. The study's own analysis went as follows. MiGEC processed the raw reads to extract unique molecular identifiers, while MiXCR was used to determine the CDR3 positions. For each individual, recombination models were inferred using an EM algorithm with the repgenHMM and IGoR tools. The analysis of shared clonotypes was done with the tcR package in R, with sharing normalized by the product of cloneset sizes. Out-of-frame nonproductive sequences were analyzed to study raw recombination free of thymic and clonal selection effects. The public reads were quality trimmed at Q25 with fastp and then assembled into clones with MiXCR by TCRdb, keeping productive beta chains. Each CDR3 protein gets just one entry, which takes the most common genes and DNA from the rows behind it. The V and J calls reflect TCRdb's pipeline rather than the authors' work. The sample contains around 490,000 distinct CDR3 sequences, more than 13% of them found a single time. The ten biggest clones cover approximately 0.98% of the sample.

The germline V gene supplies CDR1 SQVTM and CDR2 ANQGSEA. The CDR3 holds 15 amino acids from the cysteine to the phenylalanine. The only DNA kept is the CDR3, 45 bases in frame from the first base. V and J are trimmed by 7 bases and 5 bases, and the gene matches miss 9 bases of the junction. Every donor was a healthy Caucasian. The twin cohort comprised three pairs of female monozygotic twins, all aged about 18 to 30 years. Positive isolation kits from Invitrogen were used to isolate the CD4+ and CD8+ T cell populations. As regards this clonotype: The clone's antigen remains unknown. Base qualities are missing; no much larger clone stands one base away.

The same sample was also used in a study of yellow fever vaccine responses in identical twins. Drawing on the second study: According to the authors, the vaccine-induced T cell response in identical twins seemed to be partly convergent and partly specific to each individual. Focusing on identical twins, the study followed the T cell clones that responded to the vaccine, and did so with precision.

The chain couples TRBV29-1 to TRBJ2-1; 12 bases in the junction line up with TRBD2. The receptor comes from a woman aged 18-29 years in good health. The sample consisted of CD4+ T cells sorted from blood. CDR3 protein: CSAARTSGTNNEQFF. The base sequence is TGCAGCGCTGCGCGGACTAGCGGGACTAACAATGAGCAGTTCTTC.